A selection of T cell receptor beta chains follows, all from one sample in a study of cytomegalovirus exposure and HLA in healthy donors. Data came from immunoSEQ multiplex PCR; TCRdb stores just in-frame clones and leaves some out. The sample includes 150,000 to 200,000 clones, over 75% of them seen just once. Sample: PBMCs. The source is a female donor in good health and CMV-seronegative. The conserved cysteine and the conserved F or W are not part of the CDR3 here. For some rows the clone size is stated as once, few or many, or as a class when expanded; others skip it.

J: TRBJ2-5
V: TRBV5-1
size: .
CDR3: ASSSLQGLAGSETQY

J: TRBJ2-2
V: TRBV28
size: .
CDR3: ASSLPTPGELF

J: TRBJ1-6
V: TRBV7-3
size: once
CDR3: ASSLGQSASPLH

J: TRBJ1-1
V: TRBV7-9
size: .
CDR3: ASSSTENTEAF

J: TRBJ2-6
V: TRBV5-8
size: few
CDR3: ASSPRTGEFSGANVLT

J: TRBJ2-2
V: TRBV7-9
size: .
CDR3: ASSSGTSGRITGELF

J: TRBJ2-7
V: TRBV6-1
size: .
CDR3: ASSESYYEQY

J: TRBJ2-7
V: TRBV9
size: .
CDR3: ASSVGASATGGYEQY

J: TRBJ1-2
V: TRBV7-2
size: .
CDR3: ASSLNLHNYGHT

J: TRBJ1-5
V: TRBV7-8
size: .
CDR3: ASSVDSYSNQPQH

J: TRBJ2-1
V: TRBV5-6
size: .
CDR3: ASTERLAGVVNEQF

J: TRBJ2-3
V: TRBV7-3
size: .
CDR3: ASSSGLAADTQY

J: TRBJ2-2
V: TRBV4-1
size: .
CDR3: ASSQDPGGLDTGELF

J: TRBJ1-2
V: TRBV2
size: .
CDR3: ASRAGENNYGYT

J: TRBJ2-7
V: TRBV28
size: .
CDR3: ASSVYTSGAYEQY

J: TRBJ1-2
V: TRBV29-1
size: .
CDR3: SVEDGSGRDGYT

J: TRBJ1-5
V: TRBV27
size: few
CDR3: ASSPQGTGIYQPQH

J: TRBJ2-2
V: TRBV5-1
size: .
CDR3: ASSLKAGTGELF

J: TRBJ2-1
V: TRBV7-3
size: few
CDR3: ASSLNTGTGFNEQF

J: TRBJ2-7
V: TRBV6-5
size: .
CDR3: ASSARGGGYEQY

J: TRBJ2-1
V: TRBV6-1
size: few
CDR3: ASSARTSGRGDEQF

J: TRBJ2-7
V: TRBV6-5
size: once
CDR3: ASTSPPAGEQY

J: TRBJ1-5
V: TRBV27
size: few
CDR3: ASSVQGPYSNQPQH

J: TRBJ2-6
V: TRBV28
size: .
CDR3: ASSPPAGANVLT

J: TRBJ1-6
V: TRBV11-2
size: .
CDR3: ASSLVAGGSPLH

J: TRBJ2-2
V: TRBV5-1
size: once
CDR3: ASSRGTDYTGELF

J: TRBJ2-2
V: TRBV11-3
size: .
CDR3: ASSPSGGAAGELF